The entry that follows covers one T cell receptor (beta chain) sequence. The data were taken from a study of cytomegalovirus exposure and HLA in healthy donors. It was with 60 Vbeta and 13 Jbeta primers that the PCR ran. The table came from immunoSEQ multiplex PCR; TCRdb's copy has only in-frame clones and leaves some out. The table lists roughly 280,000 clones, around 66% of them singletons. J was trimmed by 5 bases and V by 4 bases; bases with no gene match: 6. Germline V gene lookup returns CDR1 SGHRS and CDR2 YFSETQ. This CDR3 is 14 amino acids long. The material sequenced was PBMCs. This chain uses TRBV5-1 with TRBJ2-5; 9 bases match TRBD1. This TCR came from a female donor in good health and CMV-seronegative. The CDR3 region has the DNA TGCGCCAGCAGCATCAGGACAGGGGTGGAGACCCAGTACTTC. This gives the protein CASSIRTGVETQYF.